A selection of T cell receptor beta chains follows, all from one sample in a study of PD-L1 blockade in urothelial cancer. Clones were read by immunoSEQ multiplex PCR, and TCRdb kept only the in-frame ones, dropping some. The sample shows roughly 91,000 clones, approximately 81% of them seen only once. The material sequenced was PBMCs, taken around atezolizumab (anti-PD-L1) treatment. These receptors were obtained from a man in his sixties with urothelial cancer. Both conserved end residues are part of each CDR3. A D gene is named only where the DNA matches it firmly. Clone sizes are given selectively: once, few, many, or a class where the clone is expanded.

J gene: TRBJ1-2; D gene: NA; V gene: TRBV4-1; clone size: NA; CDR3 DNA: TGCGCCAGCAGCCTTGGGCCTGCCTCTAACTATGGCTACACCTTC; CDR3 protein: CASSLGPASNYGYTF
J gene: TRBJ2-7; D gene: NA; V gene: TRBV11-3; clone size: NA; CDR3 DNA: TGTGCCAGCAATTTTGAGGGCCACTACGAGCAGTACTTC; CDR3 protein: CASNFEGHYEQYF
J gene: TRBJ2-7; D gene: NA; V gene: TRBV7-3; clone size: NA; CDR3 DNA: TGTGCCAGCAGCTTGTGGGGTGGGGGGGCCGAGCAGTACTTC; CDR3 protein: CASSLWGGGAEQYF
J gene: TRBJ2-7; D gene: NA; V gene: TRBV19; clone size: NA; CDR3 DNA: TGTGCCAGTAGTTTGTCCGGGAAAACCTACGAGCAGTACTTC; CDR3 protein: CASSLSGKTYEQYF
J gene: TRBJ2-1; D gene: TRBD2; V gene: TRBV18; clone size: NA; CDR3 DNA: TGTGCCAGCTCACCAGAGGACAGGGGACTAGCGGACCTCACGGAGCAGTTCTTC; CDR3 protein: CASSPEDRGLADLTEQFF
J gene: TRBJ1-1; D gene: NA; V gene: TRBV7-9; clone size: NA; CDR3 DNA: TGTGCCAGCAGCTTAACAGAGAACACTGAAGCTTTCTTT; CDR3 protein: CASSLTENTEAFF
J gene: TRBJ1-1; D gene: NA; V gene: TRBV6-1; clone size: NA; CDR3 DNA: TGTGCCAGCAGTGCTACCTTTTCGCCCCTAGTCCAAGCTTTCTTT; CDR3 protein: CASSATFSPLVQAFF
J gene: TRBJ2-4; D gene: TRBD2; V gene: TRBV28; clone size: NA; CDR3 DNA: TGTGCCAGCAGGGGGCTAGCGGGAAACATTCAGTACTTC; CDR3 protein: CASRGLAGNIQYF
J gene: TRBJ2-7; D gene: TRBD2; V gene: TRBV7-2; clone size: NA; CDR3 DNA: TGTGCCAGCAGCTCCGGACTAGCGGGACGTACCTACGAGCAGTACTTC; CDR3 protein: CASSSGLAGRTYEQYF
J gene: TRBJ1-3; D gene: NA; V gene: TRBV7-6; clone size: NA; CDR3 DNA: TGTGCCAGCAGCCCTCGCAGGGATGCTGGAAACACCATATATTTT; CDR3 protein: CASSPRRDAGNTIYF
J gene: TRBJ2-7; D gene: TRBD2; V gene: TRBV11-3; clone size: NA; CDR3 DNA: TGTGCCAGCAGCTTAGCAGGGACTAGCGGTTTTTACGAGCAGTACTTC; CDR3 protein: CASSLAGTSGFYEQYF
J gene: TRBJ2-5; D gene: NA; V gene: TRBV21-1; clone size: NA; CDR3 DNA: TGTGCCAGCAGCAAAGCGGGAGGGACCCAGTACTTC; CDR3 protein: CASSKAGGTQYF
J gene: TRBJ1-1; D gene: NA; V gene: TRBV30; clone size: NA; CDR3 DNA: TGTGCCTGGAGTGTAACGGGGATCACTGAAGCTTTCTTT; CDR3 protein: CAWSVTGITEAFF
J gene: TRBJ1-1; D gene: TRBD1; V gene: TRBV5-4; clone size: NA; CDR3 DNA: TGTGCCAGCAGCCACCGGGACAGGGGGAACGAAGCTTTCTTT; CDR3 protein: CASSHRDRGNEAFF
J gene: TRBJ2-1; D gene: TRBD1; V gene: TRBV2; clone size: once; CDR3 DNA: TGTGCCAGCGATATTCCGGGACAGGCCGACAATGAGCAGTTCTTC; CDR3 protein: CASDIPGQADNEQFF
J gene: TRBJ1-2; D gene: NA; V gene: TRBV27; clone size: NA; CDR3 DNA: TGTGCCAGCAGCAGACTCAGGGATATCTATGGCTACACCTTC; CDR3 protein: CASSRLRDIYGYTF
J gene: TRBJ1-5; D gene: NA; V gene: TRBV2; clone size: NA; CDR3 DNA: TGTGCCAGCAGGAACCGAGTAGGGGTCAATCAGCCCCAGCATTTT; CDR3 protein: CASRNRVGVNQPQHF
J gene: TRBJ1-2; D gene: NA; V gene: TRBV18; clone size: NA; CDR3 DNA: TGTGCCAGCTCACCACCGACAGAGAACTATGGCTACACCTTC; CDR3 protein: CASSPPTENYGYTF
J gene: TRBJ1-2; D gene: NA; V gene: TRBV14; clone size: NA; CDR3 DNA: TGTGCCAGCAGCCCGAGGGGGTTAGCTAACTATGGCTACACCTTC; CDR3 protein: CASSPRGLANYGYTF
J gene: TRBJ1-4; D gene: NA; V gene: TRBV5-6; clone size: NA; CDR3 DNA: TGTGCCAGCAGCTCGGGGGTAGTGGAAAAACTGTTTTTT; CDR3 protein: CASSSGVVEKLFF
J gene: TRBJ2-1; D gene: NA; V gene: TRBV6-5; clone size: NA; CDR3 DNA: TGTGCCAGCAGTCCCCGGACAGACGGGGAGCAGTTCTTC; CDR3 protein: CASSPRTDGEQFF
J gene: TRBJ1-1; D gene: NA; V gene: TRBV11-2; clone size: NA; CDR3 DNA: TGTGCCAGCAGCGTCGGGCCCATCGCGGGCACTGAAGCTTTCTTT; CDR3 protein: CASSVGPIAGTEAFF
J gene: TRBJ2-3; D gene: NA; V gene: TRBV29-1; clone size: NA; CDR3 DNA: TGCAGCGTTGAAGGGGGAGAGAGGGGCACAGATACGCAGTATTTT; CDR3 protein: CSVEGGERGTDTQYF
J gene: TRBJ1-3; D gene: NA; V gene: TRBV28; clone size: NA; CDR3 DNA: TGTGCCAGCAGCCACATACCCCTTGGAAACACCATATATTTT; CDR3 protein: CASSHIPLGNTIYF
J gene: TRBJ2-7; D gene: NA; V gene: TRBV11-2; clone size: NA; CDR3 DNA: TGTGCCAGCAGCTTATATCCTAGTGGTGCCTACGAGCAGTACTTC; CDR3 protein: CASSLYPSGAYEQYF
J gene: TRBJ1-2; D gene: NA; V gene: TRBV12-5; clone size: NA; CDR3 DNA: TGTGCTAGTGCCCTAAACAGTGGCTACACCTTC; CDR3 protein: CASALNSGYTF
J gene: TRBJ2-7; D gene: TRBD2; V gene: TRBV6-4; clone size: NA; CDR3 DNA: TGTGCCAGCACCCAGCCGGGGGGGCTGGACGAGCAGTACTTC; CDR3 protein: CASTQPGGLDEQYF
J gene: TRBJ1-3; D gene: NA; V gene: TRBV11-2; clone size: NA; CDR3 DNA: TGTGCCAGCAGCTCGACAGGAAGACTAGGAAACACCATATATTTT; CDR3 protein: CASSSTGRLGNTIYF
J gene: TRBJ1-5; D gene: TRBD1; V gene: TRBV27; clone size: NA; CDR3 DNA: TGTGCCAGCGGATTTACAGGGGGCGGTCAGCCCCAGCATTTT; CDR3 protein: CASGFTGGGQPQHF
J gene: TRBJ1-5; D gene: NA; V gene: TRBV11-2; clone size: NA; CDR3 DNA: TGTGCCAGCAGCCTAGGGGCAAATCAGCCCCAGCATTTT; CDR3 protein: CASSLGANQPQHF
J gene: TRBJ2-7; D gene: TRBD1; V gene: TRBV7-9; clone size: few; CDR3 DNA: TGTGCCAGCAGCCAGGGACAGGGTATCTCCTACGAGCAGTACTTC; CDR3 protein: CASSQGQGISYEQYF
J gene: TRBJ2-7; D gene: TRBD1; V gene: TRBV5-1; clone size: NA; CDR3 DNA: TGCGCCAGCAGCTGGACAGGGGGCCATACCGAGCAGTACTTC; CDR3 protein: CASSWTGGHTEQYF
J gene: TRBJ2-7; D gene: NA; V gene: TRBV5-1; clone size: NA; CDR3 DNA: TGCGCCAGCAGCCCCCGACAGGACCCCTACGAGCAGTACTTC; CDR3 protein: CASSPRQDPYEQYF
J gene: TRBJ2-2; D gene: NA; V gene: TRBV7-2; clone size: NA; CDR3 DNA: TGTGCCAGCAGCTTTACGCAGGGCGGGGAGCTGTTTTTT; CDR3 protein: CASSFTQGGELFF
J gene: TRBJ1-1; D gene: NA; V gene: TRBV6-8; clone size: NA; CDR3 DNA: TGTGCCAGTCTTAACCGGGAGCAGAATGTGGCTTTCTTT; CDR3 protein: CASLNREQNVAFF